This T cell receptor (beta chain) was captured in a study of glioma-infiltrating T cells after dendritic cell vaccination. Overall study findings and caveats: Higher TCR clonality did not directly relate to longer survival.

CDR1 and CDR2 (germline): MNHEY, SMNVEV (reference sequence). The CDR3 is 15 residues long. Trimming took 5 bases from V and 4 from J; bases not matched to a gene: 9. Input was 2 ug genomic DNA, or all available if less. Generated by immunoSEQ multiplex PCR, the TCRdb table keeps only in-frame clones and is missing some. The sample consists of around 89,000 clones, around 86% of them appearing once. Isocitrate dehydrogenase mutation was absent in all glioblastoma patients. As to this clone: Its antigen remains unidentified.

V gene TRBV27 combines with J gene TRBJ2-7; 9 bases are shared with TRBD2. The source material was blood, sampled before dendritic cell vaccination. This clonotype was obtained from a human donor with glioblastoma. This CDR3 is CASSINSGSSYEQYF. DNA for the CDR3: TGTGCCAGCAGTATTAATAGCGGGAGTTCATACGAGCAGTACTTC.